The clone carrying this T cell receptor beta chain was counted between two and nine times. Its antigen is unidentified. The PCR made use of 60 Vbeta and 13 Jbeta primers. The data were produced by immunoSEQ multiplex PCR, yet TCRdb's version contains in-frame clones alone and is incomplete. The sample lists 90,000 to 150,000 clones, roughly 15% occurring once. This record belongs to a study of cytomegalovirus exposure and HLA in healthy donors. Whole-study results and caveats: Later analysis showed TCR association rates varying by HLA locus, highest for DRB1 and lowest for HLA-C.

The CDR3 covers 13 residues. V lost 5 bases and J lost 2, with 9 bases in between. Germline CDR1 reads KGHSH; CDR2 reads LQKENI. The chain links TRBV18 to TRBJ2-5; the D gene is possibly TRBD1 (6 bases). Sample: PBMCs. The TCR originated in a woman under 30 in good health and CMV-seronegative. The CDR3 DNA sequence: TGTGCCAGCTCAGCAGACAGGCAAGAGACCCAGTACTTC. This codes for CASSADRQETQYF.